This TCR beta chain was identified in a study of shared clonotypes between healthy human individuals. Findings of the study overall: A handful of donors showed sharing of about 4.6% of naive CD4 clonotypes. Sorted-subset sequencing, rarefaction showed, was incomplete despite large depth. Collection of samples was limited to blood; tissue repertoires likely differ.

The CDR3 has 15 residues. Germline loops: CDR1 MGHRA, CDR2 YSYEKL. J was trimmed by 4 bases and V by 4 bases; bases with no gene match: 5. Regarding this clone: Its target is unknown.

Original handling: In the immunoSEQ data, sequences were junction-only and lacked quality scores, so filtering differed. Method: immunoSEQ multiplex PCR; TCRdb's copy keeps in-frame clones and lacks some. V and J calls and clone size come straight from that table; D and trimming were deduced from the DNA. The sample lists around 100,000 clones, about 67% occurring once. The sequence was obtained from a woman in her 30s in good health. Specimen: memory CD8+ T cells sorted from blood. This sample's subset: CD45RO+ cells pooled with CCR7-negative TemRA cells. The chain employs TRBV4-1 and TRBJ2-1; TRBD1 aligns across 9 bases. The CDR3 DNA reads as TGCGCCAGCAGCCCAAGACAGGGGGGGTACAATGAGCAGTTCTTC. It encodes CASSPRQGGYNEQFF.